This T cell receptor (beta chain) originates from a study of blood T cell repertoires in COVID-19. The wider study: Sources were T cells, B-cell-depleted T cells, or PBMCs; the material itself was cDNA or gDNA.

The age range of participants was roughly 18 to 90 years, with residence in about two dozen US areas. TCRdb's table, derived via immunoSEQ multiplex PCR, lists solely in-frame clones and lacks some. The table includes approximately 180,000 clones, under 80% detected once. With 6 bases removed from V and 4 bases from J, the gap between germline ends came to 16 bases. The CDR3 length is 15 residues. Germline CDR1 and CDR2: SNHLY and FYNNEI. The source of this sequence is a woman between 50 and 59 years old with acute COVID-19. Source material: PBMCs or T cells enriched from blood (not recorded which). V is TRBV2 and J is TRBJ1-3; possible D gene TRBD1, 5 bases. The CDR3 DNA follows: TGTGCCAGCAGAGTTGACAGTCTGAAAGGAAACACCATATATTTT. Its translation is CASRVDSLKGNTIYF.